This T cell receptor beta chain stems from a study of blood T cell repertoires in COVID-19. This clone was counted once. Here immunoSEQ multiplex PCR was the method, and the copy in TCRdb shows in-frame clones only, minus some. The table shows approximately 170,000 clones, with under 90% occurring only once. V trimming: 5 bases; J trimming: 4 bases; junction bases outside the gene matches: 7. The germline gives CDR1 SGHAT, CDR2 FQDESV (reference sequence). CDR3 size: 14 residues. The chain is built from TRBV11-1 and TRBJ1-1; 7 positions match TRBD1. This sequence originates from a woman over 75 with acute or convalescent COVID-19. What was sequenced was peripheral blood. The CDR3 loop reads CASSNDREITEAFF. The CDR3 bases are TGTGCCAGCAGCAACGACAGGGAGATCACTGAAGCTTTCTTT.